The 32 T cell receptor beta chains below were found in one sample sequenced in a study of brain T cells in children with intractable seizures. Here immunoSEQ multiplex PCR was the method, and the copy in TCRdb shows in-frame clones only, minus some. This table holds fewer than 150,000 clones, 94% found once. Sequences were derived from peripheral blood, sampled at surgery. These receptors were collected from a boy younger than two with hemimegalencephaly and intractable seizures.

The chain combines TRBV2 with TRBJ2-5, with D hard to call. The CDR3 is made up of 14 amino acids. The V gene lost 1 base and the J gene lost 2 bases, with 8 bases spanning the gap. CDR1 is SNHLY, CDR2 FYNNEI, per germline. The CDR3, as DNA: TGTGCCAGCAGTGAAGGCGTCGGACAAGAGACCCAGTACTTC. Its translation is CASSEGVGQETQYF.

DNA for the CDR3: TGTGCCAGCAGTGAATCGACAGGGGGAGGTGAAAAACTGTTTTTT. Translating gives CASSESTGGGEKLFF. The rearrangement uses TRBV2 and TRBJ1-4, with 9 nucleotides matching TRBD1. J lost 7 bases, V lost 2 bases, and 5 bases had no gene match. Germline CDR1 SNHLY, CDR2 FYNNEI. This CDR3 has 15 residues.

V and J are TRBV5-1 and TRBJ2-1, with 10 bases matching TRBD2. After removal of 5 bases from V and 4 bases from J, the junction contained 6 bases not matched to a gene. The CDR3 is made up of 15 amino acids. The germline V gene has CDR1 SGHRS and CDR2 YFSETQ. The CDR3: CASRPGLAFYNEQFF. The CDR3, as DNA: TGCGCCAGCAGGCCGGGACTAGCGTTTTACAATGAGCAGTTCTTC. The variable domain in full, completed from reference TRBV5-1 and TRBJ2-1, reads KAGVTQTPRYLIKTRGQQVTLSCSPISGHRSVSWYQQTPGQGLQFLFEYFSETQRNKGNFPGRFSGRQFSNSRSEMNVSTLELGDSALYLCASRPGLAFYNEQFFGPGTRLTVL.

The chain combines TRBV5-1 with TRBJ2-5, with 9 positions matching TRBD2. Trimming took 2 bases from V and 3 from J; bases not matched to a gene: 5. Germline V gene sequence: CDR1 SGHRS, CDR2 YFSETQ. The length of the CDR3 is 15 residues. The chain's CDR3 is CASSLRGGREETQYF. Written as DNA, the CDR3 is TGCGCCAGCAGCTTAAGGGGCGGGAGGGAAGAGACCCAGTACTTC.

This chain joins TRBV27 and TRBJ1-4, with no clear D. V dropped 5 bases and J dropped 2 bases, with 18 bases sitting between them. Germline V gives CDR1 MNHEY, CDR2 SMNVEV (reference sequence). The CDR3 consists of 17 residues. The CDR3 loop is CASSVDGMVGTNEKLFF. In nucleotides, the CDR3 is TGTGCCAGCAGTGTGGATGGGATGGTGGGCACTAATGAAAAACTGTTTTTT.

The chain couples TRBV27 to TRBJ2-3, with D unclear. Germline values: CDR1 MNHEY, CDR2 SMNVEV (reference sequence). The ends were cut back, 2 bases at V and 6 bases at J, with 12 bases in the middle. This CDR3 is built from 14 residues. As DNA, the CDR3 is TGTGCCAGCAGTTTAACCCCCGTGTCGGATACGCAGTATTTT. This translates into CASSLTPVSDTQYF.

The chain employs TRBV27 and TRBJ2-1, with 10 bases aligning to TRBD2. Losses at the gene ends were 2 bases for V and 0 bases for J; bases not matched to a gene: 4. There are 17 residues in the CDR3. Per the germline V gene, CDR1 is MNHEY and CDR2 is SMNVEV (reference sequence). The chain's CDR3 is CASSLLAGDFSYNEQFF. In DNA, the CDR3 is TGTGCCAGCAGTTTACTAGCGGGAGATTTCTCCTACAATGAGCAGTTCTTC.

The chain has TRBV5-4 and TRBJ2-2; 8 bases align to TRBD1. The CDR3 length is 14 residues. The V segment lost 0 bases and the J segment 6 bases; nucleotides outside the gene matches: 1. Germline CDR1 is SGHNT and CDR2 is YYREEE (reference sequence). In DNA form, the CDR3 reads TGTGCCAGCAGCTTGGACAGGGGGGCCGGGGAGCTGTTTTTT. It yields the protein CASSLDRGAGELFF.

The CDR3 here is CASSRGVWNEQYF. CDR3 coding DNA: TGTGCCAGCAGTCGCGGGGTCTGGAACGAGCAGTACTTC. This chain uses TRBV12-3 or TRBV12-4 with TRBJ2-7; the D gene is possibly TRBD2 (6 bases). Trimming left V 5 bases short and J 5 bases short, with 13 bases between. The CDR3 contains 13 residues.

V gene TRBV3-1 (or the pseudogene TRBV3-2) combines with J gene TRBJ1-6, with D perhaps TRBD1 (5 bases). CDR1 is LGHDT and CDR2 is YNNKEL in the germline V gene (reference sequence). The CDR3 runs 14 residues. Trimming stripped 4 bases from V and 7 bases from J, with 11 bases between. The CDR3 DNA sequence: TGTGCCAGCAGCCCCAGACGGGGGAATTCACCCCTCCACTTT. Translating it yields CASSPRRGNSPLHF.

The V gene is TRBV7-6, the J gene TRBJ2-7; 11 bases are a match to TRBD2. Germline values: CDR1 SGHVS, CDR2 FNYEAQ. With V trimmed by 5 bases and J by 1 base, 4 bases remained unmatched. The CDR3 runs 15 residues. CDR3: CASSVTSGSSYEQYF. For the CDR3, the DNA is TGTGCCAGCAGCGTCACTAGCGGGAGTTCCTACGAGCAGTACTTC.

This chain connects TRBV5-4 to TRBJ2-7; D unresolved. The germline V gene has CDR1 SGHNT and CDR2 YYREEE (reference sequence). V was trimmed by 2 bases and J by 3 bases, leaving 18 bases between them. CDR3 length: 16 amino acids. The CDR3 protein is CASSFIPTDDVYEQYF. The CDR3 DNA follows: TGTGCCAGCAGCTTCATTCCTACCGACGATGTCTACGAGCAGTACTTC. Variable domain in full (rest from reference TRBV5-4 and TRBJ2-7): ETGVTQSPTHLIKTRGQQVTLRCSSQSGHNTVSWYQQALGQGPQFIFQYYREEENGRGNFPPRFSGLQFPNYSSELNVNALELDDSALYLCASSFIPTDDVYEQYFGPGTRLTVT.

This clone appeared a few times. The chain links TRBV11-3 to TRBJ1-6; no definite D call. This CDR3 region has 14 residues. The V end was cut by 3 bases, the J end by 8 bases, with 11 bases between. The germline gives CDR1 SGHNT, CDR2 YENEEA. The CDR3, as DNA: TGTGCCAGCAGCTTTCGGGGAGGTGATTCACCCCTCCACTTT. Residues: CASSFRGGDSPLHF.

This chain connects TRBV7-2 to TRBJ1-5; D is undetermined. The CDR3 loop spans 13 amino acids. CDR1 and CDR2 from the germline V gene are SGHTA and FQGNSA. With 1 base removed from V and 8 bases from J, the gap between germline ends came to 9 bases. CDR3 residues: CASSLGPSEPQHF. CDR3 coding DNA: TGTGCCAGCAGCTTAGGCCCTTCGGAGCCCCAGCATTTT.

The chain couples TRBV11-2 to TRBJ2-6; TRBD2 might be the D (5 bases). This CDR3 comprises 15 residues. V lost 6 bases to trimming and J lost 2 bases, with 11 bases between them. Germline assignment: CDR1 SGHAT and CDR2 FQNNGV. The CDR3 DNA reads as TGTGCCAGCAGGCCTCTGAGGGCTGGGGCCAACGTCCTGACTTTC. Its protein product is CASRPLRAGANVLTF.

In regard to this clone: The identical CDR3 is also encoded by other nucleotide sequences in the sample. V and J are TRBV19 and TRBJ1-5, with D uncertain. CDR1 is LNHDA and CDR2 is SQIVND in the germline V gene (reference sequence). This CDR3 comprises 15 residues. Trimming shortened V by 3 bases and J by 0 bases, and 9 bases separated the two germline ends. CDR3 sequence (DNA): TGTGCCAGTAGTATTACTCACAGTAGCAATCAGCCCCAGCATTTT. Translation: CASSITHSSNQPQHF.

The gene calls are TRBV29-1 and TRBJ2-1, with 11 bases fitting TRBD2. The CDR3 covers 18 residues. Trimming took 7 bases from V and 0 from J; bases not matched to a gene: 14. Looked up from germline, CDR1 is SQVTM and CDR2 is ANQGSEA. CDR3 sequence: CSALPGLAAVSSYNEQFF. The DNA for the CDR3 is TGCAGCGCACTACCGGGACTAGCGGCAGTGAGCTCCTACAATGAGCAGTTCTTC.

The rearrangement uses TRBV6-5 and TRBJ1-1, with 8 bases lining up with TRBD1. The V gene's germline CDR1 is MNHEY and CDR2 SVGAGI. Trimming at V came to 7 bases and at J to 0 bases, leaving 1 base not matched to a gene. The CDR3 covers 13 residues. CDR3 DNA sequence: TGTGCCAGCAAGGACAGGGTGAACACTGAAGCTTTCTTT. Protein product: CASKDRVNTEAFF.

The CDR3 DNA follows: TGTGCCAGCAGCTTTAGACAGGGGCTGGGAAACACCATATATTTT. Translated, it gives CASSFRQGLGNTIYF. The chain combines TRBV28 with TRBJ1-3; TRBD1 agrees at 8 bases. V lost 6 bases, J lost 4 bases, and 8 bases stayed unmatched. CDR3 length: 15 amino acids. Germline CDR1 and CDR2: MDHEN and SYDVKM.

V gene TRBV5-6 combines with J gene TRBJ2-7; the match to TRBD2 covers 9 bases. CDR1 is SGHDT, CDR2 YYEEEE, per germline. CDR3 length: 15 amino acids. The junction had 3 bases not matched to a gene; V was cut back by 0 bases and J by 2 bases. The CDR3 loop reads CASSLGGGGAYEQYF. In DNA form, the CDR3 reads TGTGCCAGCAGCTTGGGCGGCGGGGGGGCCTACGAGCAGTACTTC. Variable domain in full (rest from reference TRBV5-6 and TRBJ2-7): DAGVTQSPTHLIKTRGQQVTLRCSPKSGHDTVSWYQQALGQGPQFIFQYYEEEERQRGNFPDRFSGHQFPNYSSELNVNALLLGDSALYLCASSLGGGGAYEQYFGPGTRLTVT.

The CDR3 is CASTPRGRPSDEQFF. CDR3 nucleotides: TGTGCCAGTACCCCTCGGGGCAGGCCTTCGGATGAGCAGTTCTTC. The V and J genes are TRBV19 and TRBJ2-1, with D perhaps given as TRBD1 or TRBD2 (5 bases each). CDR3 size: 15 residues. CDR1 is LNHDA, CDR2 SQIVND, per germline (reference sequence). V shed 7 bases and J shed 8 bases, with 21 bases lying between them.

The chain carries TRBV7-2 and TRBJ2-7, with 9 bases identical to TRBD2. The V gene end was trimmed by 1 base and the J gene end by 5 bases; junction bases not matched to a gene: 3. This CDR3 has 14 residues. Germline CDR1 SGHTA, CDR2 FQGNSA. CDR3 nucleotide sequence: TGTGCCAGCAGCTTAGGCCTAGCGGGGCACGAGCAGTACTTC. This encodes CASSLGLAGHEQYF. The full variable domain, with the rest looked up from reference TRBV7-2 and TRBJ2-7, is GAGVSQSPSNKVTEKGKDVELRCDPISGHTALYWYRQSLGQGLEFLIYFQGNSAPDKSGLPSDRFSAERTGGSVSTLTIQRTQQEDSAVYLCASSLGLAGHEQYFGPGTRLTVT.

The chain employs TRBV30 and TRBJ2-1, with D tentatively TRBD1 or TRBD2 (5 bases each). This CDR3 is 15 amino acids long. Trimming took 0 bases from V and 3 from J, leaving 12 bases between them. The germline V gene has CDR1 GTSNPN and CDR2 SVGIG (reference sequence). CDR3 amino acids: CAWSVRDHYYNEQFF. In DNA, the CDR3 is TGTGCCTGGAGTGTACGGGACCACTACTACAATGAGCAGTTCTTC.

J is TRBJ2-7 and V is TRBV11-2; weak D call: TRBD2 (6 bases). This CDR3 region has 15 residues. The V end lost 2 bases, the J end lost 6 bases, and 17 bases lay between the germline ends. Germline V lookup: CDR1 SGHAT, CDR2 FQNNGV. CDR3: CASSLSSGGLGEQYF. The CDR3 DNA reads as TGTGCCAGCAGCTTAAGTAGCGGAGGGCTCGGCGAGCAGTACTTC.

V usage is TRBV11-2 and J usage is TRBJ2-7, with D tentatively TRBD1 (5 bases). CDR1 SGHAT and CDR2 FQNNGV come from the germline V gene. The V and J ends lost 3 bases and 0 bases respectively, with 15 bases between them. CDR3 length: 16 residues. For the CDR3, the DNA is TGTGCCAGCAGCTTGATGGGCAGGGCTACCTCCTACGAGCAGTACTTC. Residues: CASSLMGRATSYEQYF.

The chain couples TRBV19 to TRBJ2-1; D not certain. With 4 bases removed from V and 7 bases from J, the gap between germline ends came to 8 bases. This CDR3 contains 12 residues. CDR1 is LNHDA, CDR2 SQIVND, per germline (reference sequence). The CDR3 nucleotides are TGTGCCAGTAGTAGCCGATTTAATGAGCAGTTCTTC. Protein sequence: CASSSRFNEQFF.

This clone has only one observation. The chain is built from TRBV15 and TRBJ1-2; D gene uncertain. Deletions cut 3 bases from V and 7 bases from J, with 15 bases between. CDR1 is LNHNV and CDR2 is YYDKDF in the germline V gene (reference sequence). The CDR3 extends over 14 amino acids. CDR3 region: CATSRDPAPFGYTF. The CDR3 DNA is TGTGCCACCAGCAGGGACCCCGCCCCCTTTGGCTACACCTTC.

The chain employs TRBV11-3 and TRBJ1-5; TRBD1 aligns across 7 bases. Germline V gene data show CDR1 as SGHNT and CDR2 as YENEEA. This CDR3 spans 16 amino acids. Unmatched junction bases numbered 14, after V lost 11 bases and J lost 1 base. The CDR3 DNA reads TGTGCCCGACACAGGGGCCCCAGGGGGAGCAATCAGCCCCAGCATTTT. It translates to CARHRGPRGSNQPQHF.

CDR3 sequence: CASQWYNEQFF. Here the CDR3 DNA reads TGTGCCAGCCAGTGGTACAATGAGCAGTTCTTC. The chain links TRBV6-5 to TRBJ2-1; D unresolved. CDR3 length: 11 residues. V shed 8 bases and J shed 4 bases, with 6 bases lying between them. Germline CDR1 is MNHEY and CDR2 is SVGAGI.

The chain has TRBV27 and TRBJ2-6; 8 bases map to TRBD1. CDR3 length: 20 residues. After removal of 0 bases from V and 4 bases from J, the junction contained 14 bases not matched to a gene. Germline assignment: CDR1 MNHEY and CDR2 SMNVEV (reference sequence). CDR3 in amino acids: CASSLSGGTGQRWGANVLTF. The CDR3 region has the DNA TGTGCCAGCAGTTTATCAGGCGGGACAGGTCAGCGATGGGGGGCCAACGTCCTGACTTTC.

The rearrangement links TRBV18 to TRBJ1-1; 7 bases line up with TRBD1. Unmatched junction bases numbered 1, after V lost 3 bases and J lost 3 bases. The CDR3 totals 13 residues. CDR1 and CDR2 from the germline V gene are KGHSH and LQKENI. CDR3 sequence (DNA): TGTGCCAGCTCACCTGACAGGGACACTGAAGCTTTCTTT. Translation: CASSPDRDTEAFF.

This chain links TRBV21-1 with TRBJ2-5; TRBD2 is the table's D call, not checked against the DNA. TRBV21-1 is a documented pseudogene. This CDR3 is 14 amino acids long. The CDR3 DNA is TGTGCCAGCAGAGGGCTAGCGGGAAGGGAGACCCAGTACTTC. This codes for CASRGLAGRETQYF.